This is a list of T cell receptor beta chains from one sample in a study of T cell responses to AZD1222 COVID-19 vaccine. Assay: immunoSEQ multiplex PCR; the TCRdb copy retains only in-frame clones and omits some. The data hold 100,000 to 150,000 clones, with about nine tenths observed a single time. Source: peripheral blood, taken on day 0 of AZD1222 vaccination. All receptors come from an adult in good health. The CDR3 runs from the conserved cysteine through the conserved F or W. The order of the fields is CDR3 protein, CDR3 DNA, CDR3 length, clone size, V gene, J gene, D gene. The D gene is left open where the match is weak. Expanded clones are given a class, and other clones once, few, many or no size at all.

CDR3: CASSYGHVSGNQPQHF; DNA: TGTGCCAGCAGCTACGGACACGTTTCGGGCAATCAGCCCCAGCATTTT; length: 16; size: -; V: TRBV2; J: TRBJ1-5; D: -
CDR3: CASSEGQGAYNEQFF; DNA: TGTGCCAGCAGCGAAGGACAGGGGGCCTACAATGAGCAGTTCTTC; length: 15; size: once; V: TRBV6-1; J: TRBJ2-1; D: TRBD1
CDR3: CASSVNYGYTF; DNA: TGTGCCAGTAGTGTTAACTATGGCTACACCTTC; length: 11; size: -; V: TRBV19; J: TRBJ1-2; D: -
CDR3: CASSPTVASEQYF; DNA: TGTGCCAGCAGCCCGACCGTAGCGTCCGAGCAGTACTTC; length: 13; size: -; V: TRBV9; J: TRBJ2-7; D: -
CDR3: CASSVDLAGAYNEQFF; DNA: TGTGCCAGCAGCGTAGATCTAGCGGGGGCCTACAATGAGCAGTTCTTC; length: 16; size: -; V: TRBV9; J: TRBJ2-1; D: TRBD2
CDR3: CASNKNRGLGTEAFF; DNA: TGTGCCAGCAACAAGAACAGGGGTTTGGGAACTGAAGCTTTCTTT; length: 15; size: -; V: TRBV28; J: TRBJ1-1; D: TRBD1
CDR3: CASSLGDTTQYF; DNA: TGTGCCAGCAGCCTTGGGGACACTACGCAGTATTTT; length: 12; size: -; V: TRBV3-1/TRBV3-2; J: TRBJ2-3; D: -
CDR3: CASSPIVAGGRFWFF; DNA: TGTGCCAGCAGCCCGATTGTGGCGGGGGGGCGGTTCTGGTTCTTC; length: 15; size: -; V: TRBV7-2; J: TRBJ2-1; D: TRBD2
CDR3: CASSSSGSSYNEQFF; DNA: TGTGCCAGTAGTAGCTCAGGGAGCTCCTACAATGAGCAGTTCTTC; length: 15; size: -; V: TRBV19; J: TRBJ2-1; D: -
CDR3: CASRQEGVSWYGYTF; DNA: TGTGCCAGCAGACAGGAGGGGGTTTCATGGTATGGCTACACCTTC; length: 15; size: -; V: TRBV19; J: TRBJ1-2; D: -
CDR3: CASSSGMITEAFF; DNA: TGTGCCAGCAGTTCAGGGATGATCACTGAAGCTTTCTTT; length: 13; size: -; V: TRBV6-5; J: TRBJ1-1; D: -
CDR3: CASSRTGAVTEAFF; DNA: TGTGCCAGCAGCCGGACAGGGGCGGTAACTGAAGCTTTCTTT; length: 14; size: -; V: TRBV11-2; J: TRBJ1-1; D: TRBD1
CDR3: CSAIWTSAFF; DNA: TGCAGTGCTATCTGGACGTCAGCTTTCTTT; length: 10; size: -; V: TRBV20-1; J: TRBJ1-1; D: -
CDR3: CASSLERAGNTIYF; DNA: TGTGCCAGCAGCTTAGAACGGGCGGGAAACACCATATATTTT; length: 14; size: once; V: TRBV7-9; J: TRBJ1-3; D: -
CDR3: CASSLGSSGNTIYF; DNA: TGTGCCAGCAGCTTAGGCAGTTCTGGAAACACCATATATTTT; length: 14; size: -; V: TRBV7-9; J: TRBJ1-3; D: -
CDR3: CASSGGVGDNYGYTF; DNA: TGCGCCAGCAGCGGCGGGGTGGGGGACAACTATGGCTACACCTTC; length: 15; size: once; V: TRBV5-1; J: TRBJ1-2; D: -
CDR3: CASSLGPIRSGNTIYF; DNA: TGTGCCAGCAGCTTAGGTCCGATCCGCTCTGGAAACACCATATATTTT; length: 16; size: -; V: TRBV7-2; J: TRBJ1-3; D: -
CDR3: CASSLGAFEFEQYF; DNA: TGTGCCAGCAGCTTAGGGGCCTTCGAGTTCGAGCAGTACTTC; length: 14; size: -; V: TRBV7-2; J: TRBJ2-7; D: -
CDR3: CASRHREGNEQFF; DNA: TGTGCCAGTAGACACAGGGAAGGCAATGAGCAGTTCTTC; length: 13; size: -; V: TRBV19; J: TRBJ2-1; D: -
CDR3: CASSYPLNRDRPSYEQYF; DNA: TGTGCCAGCAGTTACCCCCTCAACCGGGACAGGCCCTCCTACGAGCAGTACTTC; length: 18; size: -; V: TRBV6-2/TRBV6-3; J: TRBJ2-7; D: TRBD1
CDR3: CASNRVPGELFF; DNA: TGTGCCAGTAACAGGGTGCCCGGGGAGCTGTTTTTT; length: 12; size: -; V: TRBV10-3; J: TRBJ2-2; D: -
CDR3: CASSLAHGTSGGDTQYF; DNA: TGTGCCAGCAGCTTAGCTCACGGGACTAGCGGGGGGGATACGCAGTATTTT; length: 17; size: -; V: TRBV11-3; J: TRBJ2-3; D: TRBD2
CDR3: CASSLRFLSTGELFF; DNA: TGTGCCAGCAGTTTAAGGTTTTTGAGTACCGGGGAGCTGTTTTTT; length: 15; size: -; V: TRBV28; J: TRBJ2-2; D: -
CDR3: CASSRGQDTYGTDTQYF; DNA: TGTGCCAGCAGCCGGGGCCAGGACACGTACGGCACAGATACGCAGTATTTT; length: 17; size: -; V: TRBV7-2; J: TRBJ2-3; D: -
CDR3: CASSLATSNQPQHF; DNA: TGTGCCAGCAGCTTGGCAACGAGCAATCAGCCCCAGCATTTT; length: 14; size: -; V: TRBV7-2; J: TRBJ1-5; D: -
CDR3: CASSLVLGQGGGQYF; DNA: TGCGCCAGCAGCTTGGTGTTGGGACAGGGAGGTGGCCAGTACTTC; length: 15; size: -; V: TRBV5-1; J: TRBJ2-5; D: TRBD1
CDR3: CASSLGSYMNTEAFF; DNA: TGTGCCAGCAGCTTAGGCTCTTATATGAACACTGAAGCTTTCTTT; length: 15; size: -; V: TRBV7-2; J: TRBJ1-1; D: -
CDR3: CASTGTAQSPLHF; DNA: TGTGCCAGCACCGGGACAGCTCAATCACCCCTCCACTTT; length: 13; size: -; V: TRBV7-2; J: TRBJ1-6; D: TRBD1
CDR3: CASSAPGLGGTVTPFDTQYF; DNA: TGTGCCAGCAGTGCTCCCGGCCTCGGAGGGACAGTTACTCCATTCGATACGCAGTATTTT; length: 20; size: -; V: TRBV28; J: TRBJ2-3; D: -
CDR3: CASSLGASGNQPQHF; DNA: TGCGCCAGCAGCCTGGGGGCGTCGGGCAATCAGCCCCAGCATTTT; length: 15; size: many; V: TRBV4-3; J: TRBJ1-5; D: -
CDR3: CATTPGEQYF; DNA: TGTGCCACCACTCCCGGGGAGCAGTACTTC; length: 10; size: -; V: TRBV2; J: TRBJ2-7; D: -
CDR3: CSARLGNEQFF; DNA: TGCAGTGCTAGATTGGGTAATGAGCAGTTCTTC; length: 11; size: -; V: TRBV20-1; J: TRBJ2-1; D: -